The T cell receptor beta chain described here comes from a study of blood T cell repertoires in COVID-19. Data came from immunoSEQ multiplex PCR; TCRdb stores just in-frame clones and leaves some out. The table records about 250,000 clones, 80% to 90% of them present only once. CDR1 is KGHDR and CDR2 is SFDVKD in the germline V gene. The CDR3 loop spans 15 amino acids. V lost 0 bases to trimming and J lost 5 bases; unmatched junction nucleotides: 2. Living in roughly 23 US areas, the participants were between roughly 18 and 89 years of age. Sequencing was carried out using PBMCs or T cells enriched from blood (not recorded which). This receptor was identified in a woman between 18 and 29 years old who had recovered from COVID-19. The rearrangement uses TRBV24-1 and TRBJ2-3; 9 bases map to TRBD1. The CDR3 spells CATSDLRQGGDTQYF. The CDR3 DNA sequence: TGTGCCACCAGTGATTTGAGACAGGGGGGAGATACGCAGTATTTT.